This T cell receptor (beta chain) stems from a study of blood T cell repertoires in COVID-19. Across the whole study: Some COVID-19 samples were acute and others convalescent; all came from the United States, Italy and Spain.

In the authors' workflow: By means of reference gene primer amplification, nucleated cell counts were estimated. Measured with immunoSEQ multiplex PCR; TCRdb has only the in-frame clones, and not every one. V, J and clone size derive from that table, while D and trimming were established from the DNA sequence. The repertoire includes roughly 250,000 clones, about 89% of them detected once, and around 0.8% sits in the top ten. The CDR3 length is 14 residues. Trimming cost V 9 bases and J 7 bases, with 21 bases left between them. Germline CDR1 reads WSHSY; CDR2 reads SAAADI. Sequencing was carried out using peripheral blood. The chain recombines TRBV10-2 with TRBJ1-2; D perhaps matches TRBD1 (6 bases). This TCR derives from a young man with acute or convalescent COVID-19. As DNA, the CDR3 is TGCGCCAGTGATACAGGGTGGGAATACGGTGGCTACACCTTC. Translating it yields CASDTGWEYGGYTF.